Described below is a single TCR beta chain sequence and its context. No cognate antigen has been identified for it. Base qualities are not recorded, but no much larger clone differs from it by a single base. Library preparation was by the immunoSEQ multiplex PCR assay. TCRbeta CDR3 sequencing was performed at survey depth by Adaptive Biotechnologies, and CDR3 sequences, V/J genes, productive frequency and template counts were reported. TCR beta CDR3 regions were amplified from genomic DNA instead of RNA. On the authors' methods: Jensen-Shannon divergence was used to quantify pairwise repertoire overlap between tissues, with a value of 1 indicating complete divergence and a value of 0 indicating identical repertoires. Tissues were grouped by single-linkage agglomerative hierarchical clustering of pairwise JSD values, and the clustering results were shown as dendrograms. All patient samples were analyzed with GLIPH2 using simulation_depth 1000, kmer_min_depth 3 and cdr3_length_cutoff 8, and only groups containing more than two unique CDR3s were kept. In a standardized tissue-overlap score, Jaccard GLIPH-group overlap across patients was extrapolated to a standard repertoire size of 1000 clones. Linear mixed-effect models, with tissue included as a fixed effect and individual included as a random effect, were used to assess associations of diversity with clinical or experimental variables. In its TCRdb copy, this immuneACCESS table keeps in-frame sequences only and misses some clones. Where compared with another copy, unresolved V genes explain less than half of these, and the others have no known cause. V, J and clone size were drawn from that table, and D and trimming were deduced from the DNA. The sample table shows just under 10,000 clones, and 60% are seen once. 7.5% to 10% of the sample goes to the ten largest clones.

The data belong to a study of tissue T cells after allogeneic stem cell transplantation (dated by TCRdb to the early 2020s). Context from the whole study: When multiple samples of a tissue were available, H&E sections were reviewed by a pathologist, and samples with histologically apparent lymphocytes were prioritized for sequencing. The study profiled TCR beta repertoires in many tissues obtained from research autopsies of patients with and without GVHD, and also in mouse models of GVHD. The human arm was conducted as a prospective observational study, and neither blinding nor randomization was performed.

Study-level results and caveats: For the non-GVHD comparator patients, no blood samples were available. The study did not determine which tissue TCRs were alloreactive or antigen-specific, and some clones might have been persisting host cells. Few T cell clones were found to be shared across patients, but shared repertoire signatures across patients were revealed in a tissue-specific fashion by motif-based clustering. A small and clinically heterogeneous patient cohort was studied, and sampling depth was acknowledged as a limitation. In both patients and mice, only a limited portion of the TCR repertoire detected in tissues was captured by blood and spleen T cells. Within patients, how anatomically similar tissues were was a major factor shaping TCR repertoire composition, regardless of disease or transplant status.

Reading the label with the study, this specimen's time point is: human tissue collected at research (rapid) autopsy. Three non-HCT comparator patients with other cancers, who had at least five GI tract samples and no known GI disease at death, were retrospectively selected. Autopsy tissues, which were obtained after a median post-mortem interval of approximately 9.8 hours, included GI sites from esophagus to rectum, liver, skin and lymphoid organs including spleen. Each autopsy specimen was cut in two, with one portion flash-frozen in liquid nitrogen and the remainder formalin-fixed, and the outer muscle layers of GI specimens were removed. Genomic DNA was extracted from frozen tissues using the Mag-Bind Blood & Tissue DNA HDQ 96 Kit on a Chemagic 360 or the DNeasy Blood & Tissue Kit. Because of concern about red blood cell contamination, extracted DNA was further purified using the Genomic DNA Clean & Concentrator-25 kit.

Deletion took 0 bases off V and 3 bases off J, with a span of 5 bases between the germline ends. CDR1 and CDR2 are read off the germline V gene as SGDLS and YYNGEE. The CDR3 holds 13 amino acids from the cysteine to the phenylalanine. The CDR3 DNA has 39 bases and is translated from base 1. The rearranged segments are TRBV9 and TRBJ2-3; the D gene assignment is ambiguous. This material consisted of tissue from the jejunum, taken at autopsy. The clonotype comes from a woman aged 18-55 years with breast cancer. The bases are TGTGCCAGCAGCGTAGGAGGAACAGATACGCAGTATTTT. The resulting protein is CASSVGGTDTQYF.